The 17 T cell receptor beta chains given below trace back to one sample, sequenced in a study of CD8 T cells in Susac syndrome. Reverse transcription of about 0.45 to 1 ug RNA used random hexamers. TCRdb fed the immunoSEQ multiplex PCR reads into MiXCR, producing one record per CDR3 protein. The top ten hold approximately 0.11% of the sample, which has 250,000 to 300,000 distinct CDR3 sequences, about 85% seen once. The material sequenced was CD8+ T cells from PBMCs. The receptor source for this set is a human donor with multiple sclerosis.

This CDR3 reads CASSKSLTNPNTGELFF. The DNA for the CDR3 is TGTGCCAGCAGCAAATCACTCACCAATCCGAACACCGGGGAGCTGTTTTTT. This chain uses TRBV9 with TRBJ2-2, with D unclear. The CDR3 is made up of 17 amino acids. Germline V gene lookup returns CDR1 SGDLS and CDR2 YYNGEE. Trimming stripped 4 bases from V and 0 bases from J, with 16 bases between. Full variable domain (missing parts from reference TRBV9 and TRBJ2-2): DSGVTQTPKHLITATGQRVTLRCSPRSGDLSVYWYQQSLDQGLQFLIQYYNGEERAKGNILERFSAQQFPDLHSELNLSSLELGDSALYFCASSKSLTNPNTGELFFGEGSRLTVL.

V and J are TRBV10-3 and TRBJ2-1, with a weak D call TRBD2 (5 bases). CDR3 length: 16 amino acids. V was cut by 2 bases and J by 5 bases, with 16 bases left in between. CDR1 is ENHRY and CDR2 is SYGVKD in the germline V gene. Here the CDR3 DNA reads TGTGCCATCAGTGAGCCCGGTAGGAGCGGCAACAATGAGCAGTTCTTC. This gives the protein CAISEPGRSGNNEQFF.

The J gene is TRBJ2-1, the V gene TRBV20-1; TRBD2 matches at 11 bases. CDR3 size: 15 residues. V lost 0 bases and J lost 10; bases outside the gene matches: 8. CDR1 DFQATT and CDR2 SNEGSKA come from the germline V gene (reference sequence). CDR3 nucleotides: TGCAGTGCTAGAGATGGTAGCGGGAGGGCCGGAGAGCAGTTCTTC. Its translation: CSARDGSGRAGEQFF.

CDR3 coding DNA: TGTGCCAGCAGGTTTACAGGGAGTAATCAGCCCCAGCATTTT. It codes for CASRFTGSNQPQHF. This sequence joins TRBV27 and TRBJ1-5; a weak D match, TRBD1 (6 bases). The CDR3 is 14 residues long. Germline lookup yields CDR1 MNHEY and CDR2 SMNVEV (reference sequence). Trimming shortened V by 6 bases and J by 4 bases, and 13 bases separated the two germline ends.

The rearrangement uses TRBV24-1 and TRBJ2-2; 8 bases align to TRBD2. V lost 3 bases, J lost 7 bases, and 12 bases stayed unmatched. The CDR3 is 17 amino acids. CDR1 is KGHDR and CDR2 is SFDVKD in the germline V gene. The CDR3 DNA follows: TGTGCCACCAGTGATGGGCTAGCGGGTTTGAGTGACGGGGAGCTGTTTTTT. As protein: CATSDGLAGLSDGELFF.

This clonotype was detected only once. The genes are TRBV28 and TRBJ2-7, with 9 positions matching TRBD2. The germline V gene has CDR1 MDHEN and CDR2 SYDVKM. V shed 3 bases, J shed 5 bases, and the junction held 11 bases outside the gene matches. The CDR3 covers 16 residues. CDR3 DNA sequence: TGTGCCAGCAGTTTCCCGACTAGCGGAGGGACCCACGAGCAGTACTTC. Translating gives CASSFPTSGGTHEQYF.

This chain's CDR3 is CASSVGGRGADTQYF. The CDR3 DNA follows: TGTGCCAGCAGCGTAGGCGGGAGGGGGGCAGATACGCAGTATTTT. The chain joins TRBV9 to TRBJ2-3, with TRBD2 identical over 9 bases. Germline V gives CDR1 SGDLS, CDR2 YYNGEE. CDR3 length equals 15 residues. V gave up 0 bases and J gave up 4 bases; unmatched junction bases: 3.

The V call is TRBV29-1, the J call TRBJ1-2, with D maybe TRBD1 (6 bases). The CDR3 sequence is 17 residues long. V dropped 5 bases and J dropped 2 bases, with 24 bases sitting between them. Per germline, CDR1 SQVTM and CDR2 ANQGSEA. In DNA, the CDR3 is TGCAGCGTTTTTGTTCCAGGACAGAAAGAAACGAACTATGGCTACACCTTC. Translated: CSVFVPGQKETNYGYTF.

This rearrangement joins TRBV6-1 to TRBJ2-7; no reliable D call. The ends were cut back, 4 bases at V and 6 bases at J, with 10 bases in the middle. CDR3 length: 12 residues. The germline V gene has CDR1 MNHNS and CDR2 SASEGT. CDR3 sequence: CASSARVGEQYF. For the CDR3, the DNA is TGTGCCAGCAGTGCACGGGTCGGCGAGCAGTACTTC.

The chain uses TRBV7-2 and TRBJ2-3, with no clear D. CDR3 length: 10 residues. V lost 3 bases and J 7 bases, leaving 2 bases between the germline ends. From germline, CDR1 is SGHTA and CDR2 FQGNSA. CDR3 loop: CASSFYTQYF. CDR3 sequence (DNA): TGTGCCAGCAGCTTTTATACGCAGTATTTT.

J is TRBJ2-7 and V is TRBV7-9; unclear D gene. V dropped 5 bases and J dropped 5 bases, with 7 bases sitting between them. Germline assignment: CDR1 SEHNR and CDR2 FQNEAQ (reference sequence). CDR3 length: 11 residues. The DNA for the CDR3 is TGTGCCAGCAGCATAATGAACGAGCAGTACTTC. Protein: CASSIMNEQYF.

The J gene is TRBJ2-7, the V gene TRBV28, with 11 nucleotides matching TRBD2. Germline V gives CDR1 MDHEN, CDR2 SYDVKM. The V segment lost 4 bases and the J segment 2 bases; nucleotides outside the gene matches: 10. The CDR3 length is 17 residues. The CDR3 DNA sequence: TGTGCCAGCAGTTCCCTCCAACTAGCGGGAGTGGCCTACGAGCAGTACTTC. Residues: CASSSLQLAGVAYEQYF. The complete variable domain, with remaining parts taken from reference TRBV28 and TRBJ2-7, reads DVKVTQSSRYLVKRTGEKVFLECVQDMDHENMFWYRQDPGLGLRLIYFSYDVKMKEKGDIPEGYSVSREKKERFSLILESASTNQTSMYLCASSSLQLAGVAYEQYFGPGTRLTVT.

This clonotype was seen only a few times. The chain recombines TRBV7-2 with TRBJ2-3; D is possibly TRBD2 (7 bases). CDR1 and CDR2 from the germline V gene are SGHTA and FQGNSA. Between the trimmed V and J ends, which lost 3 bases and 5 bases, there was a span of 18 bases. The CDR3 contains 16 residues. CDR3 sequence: CASSLELWGGGDTQYF. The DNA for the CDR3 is TGTGCCAGCAGCTTGGAATTATGGGGAGGGGGAGATACGCAGTATTTT.

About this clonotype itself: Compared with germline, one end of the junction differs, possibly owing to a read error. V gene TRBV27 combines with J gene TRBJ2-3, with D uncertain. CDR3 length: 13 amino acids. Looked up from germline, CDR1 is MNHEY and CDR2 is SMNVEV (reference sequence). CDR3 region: CASGNRSTDTQCF. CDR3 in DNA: TGTGCCAGCGGTAACAGAAGCACAGATACGCAGTGTTTT.

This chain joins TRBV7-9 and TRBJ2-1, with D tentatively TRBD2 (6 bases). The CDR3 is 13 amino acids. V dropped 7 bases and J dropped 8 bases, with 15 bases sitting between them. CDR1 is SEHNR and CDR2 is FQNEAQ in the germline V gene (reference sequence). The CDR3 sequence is CASTSGADDEQFF. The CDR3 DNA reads TGTGCCAGCACCTCGGGAGCGGACGATGAGCAGTTCTTC.

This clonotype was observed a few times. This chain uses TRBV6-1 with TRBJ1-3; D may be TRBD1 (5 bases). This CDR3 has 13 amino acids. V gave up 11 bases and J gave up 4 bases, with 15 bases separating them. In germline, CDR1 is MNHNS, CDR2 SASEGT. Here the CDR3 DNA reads TGTGCCGTCTCCCAGGGAGCCGGAAACACCATATATTTT. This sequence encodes CAVSQGAGNTIYF.

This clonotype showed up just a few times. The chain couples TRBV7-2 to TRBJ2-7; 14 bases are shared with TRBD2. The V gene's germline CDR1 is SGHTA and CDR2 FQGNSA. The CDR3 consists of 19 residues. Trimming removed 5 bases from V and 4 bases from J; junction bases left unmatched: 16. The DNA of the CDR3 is TGTGCCAGCAGCCCGGGACTAGCGGGGGCTAGCGAGTATTGGTACGAGCAGTACTTC. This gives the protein CASSPGLAGASEYWYEQYF.